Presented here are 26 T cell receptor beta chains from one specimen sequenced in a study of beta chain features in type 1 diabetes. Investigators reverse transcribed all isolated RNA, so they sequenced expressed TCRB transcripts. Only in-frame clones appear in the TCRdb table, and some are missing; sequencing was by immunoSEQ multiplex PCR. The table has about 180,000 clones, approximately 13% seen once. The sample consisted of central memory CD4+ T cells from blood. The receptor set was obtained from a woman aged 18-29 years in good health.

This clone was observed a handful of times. For the CDR3, the DNA is TGTGCCAGCAGCCTTGAGGGGGCCTGGGATGAGCAGTTCTTC. It yields the protein CASSLEGAWDEQFF. V gene TRBV7-9 combines with J gene TRBJ2-1, with 7 bases that match TRBD1. The germline V gene encodes CDR1 SEHNR and CDR2 FQNEAQ (reference sequence). J lost 8 bases, V lost 5 bases, and 9 bases had no gene match. This CDR3 comprises 14 residues.

The CDR3 sequence: CASSHPSSGRNYEQYF. The CDR3 nucleotides read TGCGCCAGCAGCCATCCTTCTAGCGGGAGAAACTACGAGCAGTACTTC. The chain couples TRBV4-1 to TRBJ2-7; 10 nucleotides line up with TRBD2. This CDR3 has 16 amino acids. In germline, CDR1 is MGHRA, CDR2 YSYEKL. V was clipped by 3 bases and J by 3 bases; unmatched bases: 8.

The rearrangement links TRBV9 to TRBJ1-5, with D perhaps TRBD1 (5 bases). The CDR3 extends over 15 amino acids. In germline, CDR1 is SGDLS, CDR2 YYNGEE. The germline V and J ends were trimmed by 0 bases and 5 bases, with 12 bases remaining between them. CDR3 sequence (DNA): TGTGCCAGCAGCGTAGACGGGCAGGGCCATCAGCCCCAGCATTTT. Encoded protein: CASSVDGQGHQPQHF.

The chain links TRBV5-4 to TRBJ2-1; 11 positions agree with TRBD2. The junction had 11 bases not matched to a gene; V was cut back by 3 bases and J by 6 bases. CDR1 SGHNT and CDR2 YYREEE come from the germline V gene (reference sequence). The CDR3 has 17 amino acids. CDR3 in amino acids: CASSSGTLAGGRNEQFF. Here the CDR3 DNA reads TGTGCCAGCAGCTCGGGGACCCTAGCGGGAGGACGCAATGAGCAGTTCTTC. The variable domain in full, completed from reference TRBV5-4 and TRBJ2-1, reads ETGVTQSPTHLIKTRGQQVTLRCSSQSGHNTVSWYQQALGQGPQFIFQYYREEENGRGNFPPRFSGLQFPNYSSELNVNALELDDSALYLCASSSGTLAGGRNEQFFGPGTRLTVL.

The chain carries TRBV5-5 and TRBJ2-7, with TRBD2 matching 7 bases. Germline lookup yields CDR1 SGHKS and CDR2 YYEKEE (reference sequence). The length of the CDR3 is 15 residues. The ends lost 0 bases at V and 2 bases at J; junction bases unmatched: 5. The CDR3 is CASSLVPGGTYEQYF. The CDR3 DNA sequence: TGTGCCAGCAGCTTGGTTCCGGGAGGCACCTACGAGCAGTACTTC. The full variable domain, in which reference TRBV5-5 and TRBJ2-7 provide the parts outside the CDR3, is DAGVTQSPTHLIKTRGQQVTLRCSPISGHKSVSWYQQVLGQGPQFIFQYYEKEERGRGNFPDRFSARQFPNYSSELNVNALLLGDSALYLCASSLVPGGTYEQYFGPGTRLTVT.

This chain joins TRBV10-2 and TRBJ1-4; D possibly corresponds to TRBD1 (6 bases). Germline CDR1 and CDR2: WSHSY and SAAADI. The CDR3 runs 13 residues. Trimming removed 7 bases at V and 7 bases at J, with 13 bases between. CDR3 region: CASTPQGGEKLFF. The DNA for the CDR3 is TGCGCCAGCACCCCACAGGGCGGTGAAAAACTGTTTTTT.

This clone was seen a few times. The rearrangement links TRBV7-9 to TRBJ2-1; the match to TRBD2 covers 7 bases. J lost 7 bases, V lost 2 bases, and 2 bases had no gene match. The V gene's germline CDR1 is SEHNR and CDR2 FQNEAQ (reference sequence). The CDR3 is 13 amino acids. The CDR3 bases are TGTGCCAGCAGCTTAAGCGGGGTGAATGAGCAGTTCTTC. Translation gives CASSLSGVNEQFF.

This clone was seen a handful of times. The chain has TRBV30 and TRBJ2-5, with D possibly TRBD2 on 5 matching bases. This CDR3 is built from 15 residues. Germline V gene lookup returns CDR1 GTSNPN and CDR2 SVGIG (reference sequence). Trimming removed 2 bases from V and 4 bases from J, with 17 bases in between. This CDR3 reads CAWSPRTVEIETQYF. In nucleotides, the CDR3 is TGTGCCTGGAGTCCGCGGACTGTTGAGATAGAGACCCAGTACTTC.

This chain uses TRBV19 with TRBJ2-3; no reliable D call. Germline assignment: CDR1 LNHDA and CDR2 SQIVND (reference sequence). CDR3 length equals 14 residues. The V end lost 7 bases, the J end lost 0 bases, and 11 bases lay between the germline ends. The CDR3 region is CASKQQTSTDTQYF. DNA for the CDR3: TGTGCCAGTAAACAGCAAACTAGCACAGATACGCAGTATTTT.

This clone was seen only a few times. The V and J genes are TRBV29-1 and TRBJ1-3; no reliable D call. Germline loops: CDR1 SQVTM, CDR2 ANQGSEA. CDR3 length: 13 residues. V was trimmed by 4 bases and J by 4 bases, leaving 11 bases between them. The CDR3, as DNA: TGCAGCGTTGTCCCGTCGGGGGGAAACACCATATATTTT. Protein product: CSVVPSGGNTIYF.

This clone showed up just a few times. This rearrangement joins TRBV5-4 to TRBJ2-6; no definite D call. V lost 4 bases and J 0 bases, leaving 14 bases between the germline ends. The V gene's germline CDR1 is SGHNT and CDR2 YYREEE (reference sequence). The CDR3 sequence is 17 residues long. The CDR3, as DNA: TGTGCCAGCAGCCGCTATTTACAGAGCTCTGGGGCCAACGTCCTGACTTTC. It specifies CASSRYLQSSGANVLTF.

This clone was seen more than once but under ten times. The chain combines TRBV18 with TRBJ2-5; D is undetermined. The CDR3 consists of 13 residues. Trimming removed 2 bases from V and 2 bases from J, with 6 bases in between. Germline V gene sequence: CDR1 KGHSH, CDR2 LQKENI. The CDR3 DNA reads TGTGCCAGCTCACCATCGGAGCAAGAGACCCAGTACTTC. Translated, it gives CASSPSEQETQYF.

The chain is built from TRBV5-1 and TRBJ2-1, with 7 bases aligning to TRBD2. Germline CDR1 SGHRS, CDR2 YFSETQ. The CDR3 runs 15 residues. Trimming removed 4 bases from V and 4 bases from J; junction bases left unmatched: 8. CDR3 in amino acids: CASSMGEGRYNEQFF. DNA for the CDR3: TGCGCCAGCAGCATGGGGGAGGGCAGGTACAATGAGCAGTTCTTC.

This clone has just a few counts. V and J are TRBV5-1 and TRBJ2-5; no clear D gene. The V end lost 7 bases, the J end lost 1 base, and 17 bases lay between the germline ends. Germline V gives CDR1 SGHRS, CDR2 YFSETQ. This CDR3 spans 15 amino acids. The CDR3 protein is CASQLLPGSQETQYF. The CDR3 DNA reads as TGCGCCAGCCAATTATTGCCAGGTTCCCAAGAGACCCAGTACTTC.

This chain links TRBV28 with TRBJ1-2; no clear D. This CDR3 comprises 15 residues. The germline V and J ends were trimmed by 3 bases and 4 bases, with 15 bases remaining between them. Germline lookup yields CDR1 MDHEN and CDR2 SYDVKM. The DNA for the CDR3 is TGTGCCAGCAGTTTGGGCAGCAAGAAACTCTATGGCTACACCTTC. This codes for CASSLGSKKLYGYTF.

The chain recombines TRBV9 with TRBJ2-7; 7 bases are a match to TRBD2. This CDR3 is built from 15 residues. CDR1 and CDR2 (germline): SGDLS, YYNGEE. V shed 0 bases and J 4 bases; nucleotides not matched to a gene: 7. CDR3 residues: CASSVAPGTTYEQYF. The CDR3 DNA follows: TGTGCCAGCAGCGTAGCCCCCGGGACTACTTACGAGCAGTACTTC. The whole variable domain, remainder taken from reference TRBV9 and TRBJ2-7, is DSGVTQTPKHLITATGQRVTLRCSPRSGDLSVYWYQQSLDQGLQFLIQYYNGEERAKGNILERFSAQQFPDLHSELNLSSLELGDSALYFCASSVAPGTTYEQYFGPGTRLTVT.

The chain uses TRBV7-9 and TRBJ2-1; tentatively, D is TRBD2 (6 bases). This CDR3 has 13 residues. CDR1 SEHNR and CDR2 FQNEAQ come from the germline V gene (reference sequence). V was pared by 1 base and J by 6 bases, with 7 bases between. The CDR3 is CASSLGTTNEQFF. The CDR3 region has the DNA TGTGCCAGCAGCTTAGGGACTACCAATGAGCAGTTCTTC.

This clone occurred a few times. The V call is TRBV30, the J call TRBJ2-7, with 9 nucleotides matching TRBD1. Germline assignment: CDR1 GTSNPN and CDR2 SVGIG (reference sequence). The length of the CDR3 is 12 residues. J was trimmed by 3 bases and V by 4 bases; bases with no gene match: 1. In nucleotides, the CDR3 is TGTGCCTGGAAGGGACAGGGCTACGAGCAGTACTTC. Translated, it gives CAWKGQGYEQYF. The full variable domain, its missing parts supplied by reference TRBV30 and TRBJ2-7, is SQTIHQWPATLVQPVGSPLSLECTVEGTSNPNLYWYRQAAGRGLQLLFYSVGIGQISSEVPQNLSASRPQDRQFILSSKKLLLSDSGFYLCAWKGQGYEQYFGPGTRLTVT.

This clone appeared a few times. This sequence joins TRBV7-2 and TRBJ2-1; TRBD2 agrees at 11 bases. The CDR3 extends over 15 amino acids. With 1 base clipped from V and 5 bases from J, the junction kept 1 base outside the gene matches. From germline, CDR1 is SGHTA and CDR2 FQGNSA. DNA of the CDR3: TGTGCCAGCAGCTTAGTAGCGGGAGGGCACAATGAGCAGTTCTTC. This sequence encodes CASSLVAGGHNEQFF.

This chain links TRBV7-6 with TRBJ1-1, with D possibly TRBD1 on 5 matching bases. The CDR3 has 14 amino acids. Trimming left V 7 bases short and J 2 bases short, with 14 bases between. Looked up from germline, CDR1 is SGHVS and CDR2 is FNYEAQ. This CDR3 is CASTPGTYNTEAFF. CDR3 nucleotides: TGTGCCAGCACCCCTGGGACTTACAACACTGAAGCTTTCTTT.

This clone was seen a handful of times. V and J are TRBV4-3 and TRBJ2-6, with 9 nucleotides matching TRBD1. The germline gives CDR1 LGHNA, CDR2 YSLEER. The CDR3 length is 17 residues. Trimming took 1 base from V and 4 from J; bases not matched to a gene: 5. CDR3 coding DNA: TGCGCCAGCAGCCAAGGGACAGGGGTATCCGGGGCCAACGTCCTGACTTTC. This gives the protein CASSQGTGVSGANVLTF.

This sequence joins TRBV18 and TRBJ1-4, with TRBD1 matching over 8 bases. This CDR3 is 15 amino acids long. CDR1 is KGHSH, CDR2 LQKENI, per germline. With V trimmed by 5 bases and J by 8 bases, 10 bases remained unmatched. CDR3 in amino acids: CASSARTGKEEKLFF. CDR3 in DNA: TGTGCCAGCTCAGCCCGGACAGGGAAAGAGGAAAAACTGTTTTTT.

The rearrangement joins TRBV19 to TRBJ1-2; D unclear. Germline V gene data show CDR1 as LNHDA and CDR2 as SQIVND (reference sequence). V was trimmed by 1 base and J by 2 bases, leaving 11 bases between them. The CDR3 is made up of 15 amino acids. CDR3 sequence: CASSIGGGLNYGYTF. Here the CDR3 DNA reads TGTGCCAGTAGTATAGGGGGAGGACTAAACTATGGCTACACCTTC.

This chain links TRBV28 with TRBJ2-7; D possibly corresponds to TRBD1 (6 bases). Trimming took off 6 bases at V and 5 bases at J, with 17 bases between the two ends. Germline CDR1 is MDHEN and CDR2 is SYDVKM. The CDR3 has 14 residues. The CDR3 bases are TGTGCCAGCAGGGCAGGAATGGGGGCCCACGAGCAGTACTTC. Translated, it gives CASRAGMGAHEQYF. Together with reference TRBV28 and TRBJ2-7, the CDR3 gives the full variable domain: DVKVTQSSRYLVKRTGEKVFLECVQDMDHENMFWYRQDPGLGLRLIYFSYDVKMKEKGDIPEGYSVSREKKERFSLILESASTNQTSMYLCASRAGMGAHEQYFGPGTRLTVT.

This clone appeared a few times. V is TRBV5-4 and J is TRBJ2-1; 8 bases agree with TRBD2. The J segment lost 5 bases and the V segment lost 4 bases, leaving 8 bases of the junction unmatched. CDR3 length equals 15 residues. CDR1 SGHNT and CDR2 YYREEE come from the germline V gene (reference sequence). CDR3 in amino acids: CASSLRTSRNNEQFF. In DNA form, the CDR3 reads TGTGCCAGCAGCCTCCGGACTAGCCGGAACAATGAGCAGTTCTTC.

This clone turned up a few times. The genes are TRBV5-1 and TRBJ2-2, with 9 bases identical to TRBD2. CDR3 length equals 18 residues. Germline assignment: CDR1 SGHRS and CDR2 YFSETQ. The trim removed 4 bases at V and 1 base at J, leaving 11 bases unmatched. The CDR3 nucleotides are TGCGCCAGCAGCCTCCTGACGGGTAGCGGGAGGAACACCGGGGAGCTGTTTTTT. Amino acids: CASSLLTGSGRNTGELFF.